The 30 T cell receptor beta chains presented below share a single source sample, sequenced in a study of T-cell reconstitution after alpha-beta-depleted transplantation in children. This sample's TCRbeta library carried unique molecular identifier barcodes. Using its own MiXCR run on the PCR reads, TCRdb lists one record per CDR3 protein. The table shows about 690,000 distinct CDR3 sequences, with 15% to 20% occurring only once. The starting material was PBMCs from the stem cell graft donor, obtained from the stem cell graft. These receptors all stem from a human donor who donated a stem cell graft to a child with acute myeloid leukemia.

This clonotype showed up just a few times. V gene TRBV24-1 combines with J gene TRBJ2-3; D is unclear. CDR1 is KGHDR and CDR2 is SFDVKD in the germline V gene. V was shortened by 5 bases and J by 6 bases, with 14 bases between the two germline ends. The CDR3 spans 14 residues. CDR3 in amino acids: CATSVGPWVDTQYF. The CDR3 DNA is TGTGCCACCAGTGTTGGCCCGTGGGTTGATACGCAGTATTTT.

This clonotype was seen a handful of times. The J gene is TRBJ1-4, the V gene TRBV25-1; TRBD1 agrees at 8 bases. This CDR3 comprises 15 residues. The germline V gene has CDR1 MGHDK and CDR2 SYGVNS. V shed 6 bases, J shed 5 bases, and the junction held 8 bases outside the gene matches. CDR3 amino acids: CASSATGGLNEKLFF. CDR3 sequence (DNA): TGTGCCAGCAGCGCAACAGGGGGTCTGAATGAAAAACTGTTTTTT.

This chain connects TRBV12-3 or TRBV12-4 to TRBJ1-4; 7 nucleotides line up with TRBD1. The CDR3 has 16 amino acids. Losses at the gene ends were 5 bases for V and 4 bases for J; bases not matched to a gene: 10. The CDR3 protein is CASSERDRPSNEKLFF. The CDR3 DNA reads as TGTGCCAGCAGTGAGCGGGACAGACCAAGTAATGAAAAACTGTTTTTT.

This clonotype was counted only a few times. The chain has TRBV6-1 and TRBJ1-1; 11 nucleotides agree with TRBD1. Losses at the gene ends were 8 bases for V and 4 bases for J; bases not matched to a gene: 6. Germline CDR1 MNHNS, CDR2 SASEGT. This CDR3 has 14 residues. DNA of the CDR3: TGTGCCAGCCAGGACAGGGGGCGTCGCACTGAAGCTTTCTTT. Amino acids: CASQDRGRRTEAFF.

This chain links TRBV10-3 with TRBJ2-7; 10 bases align to TRBD1. The CDR3 is 14 residues long. The J segment lost 4 bases and the V segment lost 7 bases, leaving 7 bases of the junction unmatched. Germline lookup yields CDR1 ENHRY and CDR2 SYGVKD. DNA for the CDR3: TGTGCCATCACCCCGGGACAGGGGTTGTACGAGCAGTACGTC. Translation: CAITPGQGLYEQYV.

Many counts were recorded for this clonotype. The chain carries TRBV12-3 or TRBV12-4 and TRBJ1-5; D is possibly TRBD1 (5 bases). V shed 8 bases and J shed 5 bases, with 13 bases lying between them. The CDR3 consists of 13 residues. This CDR3 reads CASQAQVDQPQHF. As DNA, the CDR3 is TGTGCCAGCCAAGCACAGGTCGATCAGCCCCAGCATTTT.

This clonotype has just a few counts. V is TRBV7-2 and J is TRBJ2-7, with TRBD2 matching 11 bases. V gave up 6 bases and J gave up 4 bases; unmatched junction bases: 11. This CDR3 has 16 residues. Germline V lookup: CDR1 SGHTA, CDR2 FQGNSA. The CDR3 DNA reads as TGTGCCAGCAGGGCACATAGCGGGGGGGCCGCTTACGAGCAGTACTTC. Its protein product is CASRAHSGGAAYEQYF.

This clonotype was detected ten times or more. V gene TRBV12-3 or TRBV12-4 combines with J gene TRBJ1-2; 8 nucleotides agree with TRBD1. The CDR3 has 13 residues. V shed 6 bases and J 4 bases; nucleotides not matched to a gene: 4. In DNA form, the CDR3 reads TGTGCCAGCAGATCAGGGGGCGGCTATGGCTACACCTTC. Encoded protein: CASRSGGGYGYTF.

Many counts were recorded for this clonotype. The V and J genes are TRBV10-3 and TRBJ1-1; D possibly corresponds to TRBD1 (5 bases). Germline CDR1 ENHRY, CDR2 SYGVKD. V was clipped by 6 bases and J by 8 bases, with 16 bases between them. This CDR3 has 13 residues. CDR3 region: CAISTGDSLEAFF. As DNA, the CDR3 is TGTGCCATCAGCACCGGCGACAGCTTAGAAGCTTTCTTT.

The chain joins TRBV5-1 to TRBJ2-7; 11 positions agree with TRBD1. The CDR3 runs 16 residues. Trimming removed 0 bases from V and 6 bases from J; junction bases left unmatched: 8. From germline, CDR1 is SGHRS and CDR2 YFSETQ. CDR3 sequence: CASSLDGTGGFSEQYF. CDR3 bases: TGCGCCAGCAGCTTGGATGGGACAGGGGGTTTTAGCGAGCAGTACTTC.

The genes are TRBV4-3 and TRBJ2-1; TRBD1 agrees at 9 bases. J was trimmed by 2 bases and V by 4 bases; bases with no gene match: 12. CDR3 size: 18 residues. Germline V gene data show CDR1 as LGHNA and CDR2 as YSLEER. CDR3: CASSPWHPTGGTYNEQFF. CDR3 in DNA: TGCGCCAGCAGCCCCTGGCACCCCACAGGGGGCACCTACAATGAGCAGTTCTTC.

On this clonotype itself: A much larger clone sits a single nucleotide away, making a read error possible. The rearrangement links TRBV7-6 to TRBJ1-4; D remains ambiguous. The germline V gene has CDR1 SGHVS and CDR2 FNYEAQ. The CDR3 is 15 residues long. CDR3 region: CASSLGPNADETLFF. DNA for the CDR3: TGTGCCAGCAGCTTAGGGCCCAATGCGGATGAAACACTGTTTTTT.

In this sample, this clonotype turned up many times. The chain has TRBV18 and TRBJ2-7; D is ambiguous. CDR1 is KGHSH, CDR2 LQKENI, per germline. The CDR3 runs 12 residues. V was trimmed by 3 bases and J by 2 bases, leaving 5 bases between them. The CDR3 sequence is CASSPPTYEQYF. CDR3 coding DNA: TGTGCCAGCTCACCTCCGACCTACGAGCAGTACTTC. Supplemented by reference TRBV18 and TRBJ2-7, the full variable domain reads NAGVMQNPRHLVRRRGQEARLRCSPMKGHSHVYWYRQLPEEGLKFMVYLQKENIIDESGMPKERFSAEFPKEGPSILRIQQVVRGDSAAYFCASSPPTYEQYFGPGTRLTVT.

This clonotype was seen ten or more times. V usage is TRBV20-1 and J usage is TRBJ2-4, with D possibly matching TRBD2 (6 bases). The CDR3 length is 15 residues. The V gene lost 0 bases and the J gene lost 7 bases, with 16 bases spanning the gap. Germline assignment: CDR1 DFQATT and CDR2 SNEGSKA (reference sequence). CDR3 in amino acids: CSARDGGLEVNIQYF. CDR3 DNA sequence: TGCAGTGCTAGAGATGGGGGACTCGAAGTTAACATTCAGTACTTC.

This clonotype came up a few times. Mismatch with germline at one junction end may stem from a read error. V gene TRBV6-5 combines with J gene TRBJ2-3; maybe TRBD1 (5 bases). CDR1 and CDR2 from the germline V gene are MNHEY and SVGAGI. The CDR3 has 13 residues. The CDR3 nucleotides read TGTGCCAGCGGTTATGGGGCCACAGATACGCAGTATTTT. Translated, it gives CASGYGATDTQYF.

This clonotype was observed many times. The chain links TRBV29-1 to TRBJ2-7, with D possibly called TRBD1 or TRBD2 (5 bases each). Germline values: CDR1 SQVTM, CDR2 ANQGSEA. V lost 7 bases to trimming and J lost 2 bases, with 15 bases between them. The CDR3 length is 13 residues. The CDR3 DNA reads TGCAGCGCCCGGGACGGAGAACCCTACGAGCAGTACTTC. Translated: CSARDGEPYEQYF.

To note about this clonotype: A read error may be the cause here, since a much bigger clone is one base away. V gene TRBV5-1 combines with J gene TRBJ2-1; a weak D match, TRBD1 (7 bases). Germline V CDR1 and CDR2: SGHRS, YFSETQ. Trimming took off 1 base at V and 10 bases at J, with 15 bases between the two ends. The CDR3 has 14 residues. Here the CDR3 reads CASSLQPAGGEQFF. The CDR3 DNA sequence: TGCGCCAGCAGCTTGCAGCCGGCAGGGGGGGAGCAGTTCTTC.

This clonotype has a count of ten or more. This chain uses TRBV15 with TRBJ1-6; D is undetermined. V gave up 0 bases and J gave up 4 bases, with 4 bases separating them. Germline CDR1 reads LNHNV; CDR2 reads YYDKDF (reference sequence). This CDR3 region has 14 residues. CDR3 loop: CATSRDMYNSPLHF. For the CDR3, the DNA is TGTGCCACCAGCAGAGATATGTATAATTCACCCCTCCACTTT.

This clonotype was recorded at least ten times. J is TRBJ2-1 and V is TRBV12-3 or TRBV12-4, with D possibly TRBD1 on 5 matching bases. Deletions cut 6 bases from V and 5 bases from J, with 8 bases between. This CDR3 contains 12 residues. The chain's CDR3 is CASRPTDNEQFF. CDR3 bases: TGTGCCAGCAGACCGACAGACAATGAGCAGTTCTTC.

The chain combines TRBV12-3 or TRBV12-4 with TRBJ2-1, with 11 positions matching TRBD2. Germline trimming cut 4 bases from V and 13 bases from J; bases unmatched to any gene: 15. This CDR3 comprises 16 residues. In nucleotides, the CDR3 is TGTGCCAGCAGTTCCGACCTAGCGGGGGGTCCCGCTGACCAGTTCTTC. Translation gives CASSSDLAGGPADQFF.

This chain links TRBV12-3 or TRBV12-4 with TRBJ2-1, with TRBD1 identical over 9 bases. The CDR3 length is 14 residues. Losses at the gene ends were 3 bases for V and 14 bases for J; bases not matched to a gene: 11. CDR3 in DNA: TGTGCCAGCAGTTTCCCACTAGACAGGGGGGAGAAGTTCTTC. Protein product: CASSFPLDRGEKFF.

This clonotype was recorded many times. This sequence joins TRBV20-1 and TRBJ2-7; perhaps TRBD2 as D (7 bases). The CDR3 consists of 15 residues. The germline CDR1 and CDR2 sequences are DFQATT and SNEGSKA (reference sequence). V was trimmed by 3 bases and J by 4 bases, leaving 19 bases between them. CDR3 coding DNA: TGCAGTGCTAGGGCCGCCTCGGGGGGCTTTTACGAGCAGTACTTC. Its translation: CSARAASGGFYEQYF.

This clonotype was detected a few times. The chain has TRBV5-6 and TRBJ1-2, with 7 bases matching TRBD1. The germline CDR1 and CDR2 sequences are SGHDT and YYEEEE. The CDR3 covers 18 residues. Trimming removed 1 base from V and 4 bases from J; junction bases left unmatched: 16. The CDR3: CASSLSKGQPFVSYGYTF. CDR3 in DNA: TGTGCCAGCAGCTTGAGTAAGGGACAGCCTTTTGTAAGCTATGGCTACACCTTC.

In its sample, this clonotype was seen once. V gene TRBV5-1 combines with J gene TRBJ2-7; D not resolved. The CDR3 totals 14 residues. CDR1 SGHRS and CDR2 YFSETQ come from the germline V gene. The V and J ends lost 0 bases and 1 base respectively, with 8 bases between them. CDR3 protein: CASSLEPDSYEQYF. CDR3 DNA: TGCGCCAGCAGCTTGGAGCCTGATTCCTACGAGCAGTACTTC.

This clonotype was recorded many times. The chain recombines TRBV20-1 with TRBJ1-5, with a tentative D call TRBD1 (5 bases). Trimming shortened V by 6 bases and J by 4 bases, and 10 bases separated the two germline ends. The CDR3 runs 12 residues. CDR1 and CDR2 (germline): DFQATT, SNEGSKA (reference sequence). This chain's CDR3 is CSASRQNQPQHF. CDR3 bases: TGCAGTGCCTCTAGACAGAATCAGCCCCAGCATTTT.

V and J are TRBV7-6 and TRBJ2-7, with TRBD1 as a possible D gene (6 bases). Deletions cut 4 bases from V and 5 bases from J, with 18 bases between. The CDR3 loop spans 15 amino acids. CDR1 and CDR2 (germline): SGHVS, FNYEAQ. CDR3 sequence (DNA): TGTGCCAGCAGCTCCTACGGGGTAAGGGGGAACGAGCAGTACTTC. It codes for CASSSYGVRGNEQYF.

This clonotype was detected a few times. V is TRBV4-2 and J is TRBJ2-7, with unresolved D. Germline V gene sequence: CDR1 LGHNA, CDR2 YNFKEQ. Trimming cost V 4 bases and J 2 bases, with 33 bases left between them. The CDR3 is 21 amino acids. CDR3 amino acids: CASSLFLSRGNRVAGAYEQYV. The CDR3 coding sequence is TGTGCCAGCAGCCTTTTTCTCAGTCGCGGCAACCGCGTCGCTGGGGCCTACGAGCAGTACGTC.

The chain joins TRBV5-1 to TRBJ1-5; D is unresolved. Germline V gives CDR1 SGHRS, CDR2 YFSETQ. The CDR3 has 16 amino acids. Trimming left V 5 bases short and J 4 bases short, with 19 bases between. The CDR3 is CASSPGDLIGNQPQHF. CDR3 coding DNA: TGCGCCAGCAGTCCTGGGGATCTTATCGGGAATCAGCCCCAGCATTTT. Variable domain in full (rest from reference TRBV5-1 and TRBJ1-5): KAGVTQTPRYLIKTRGQQVTLSCSPISGHRSVSWYQQTPGQGLQFLFEYFSETQRNKGNFPGRFSGRQFSNSRSEMNVSTLELGDSALYLCASSPGDLIGNQPQHFGDGTRLSIL.

J is TRBJ2-3 and V is TRBV21-1; the D call in the table, TRBD2, was not verified against the DNA. TRBV21-1 is a pseudogene segment. The CDR3 runs to 17 residues. The CDR3 protein is CASSKVSSGGSTDTQYF. DNA of the CDR3: TGTGCCAGCAGCAAAGTTTCTAGCGGGGGATCCACAGATACGCAGTATTTT.

The chain employs TRBV20-1 and TRBJ2-1, with TRBD2 matching 7 bases. This CDR3 is built from 16 residues. From germline, CDR1 is DFQATT and CDR2 SNEGSKA (reference sequence). Trimming took 0 bases from V and 9 from J; bases not matched to a gene: 14. The CDR3 spells CSARDRLTGGLGEQFF. The CDR3, as DNA: TGCAGTGCTAGAGATCGGCTAACGGGGGGTCTCGGTGAGCAGTTCTTC.